Sequencing of this T cell receptor beta chain was carried out in a study of PD-L1 blockade in urothelial cancer. Overall study context: Blood was subjected to analysis at 3 weeks (second dose) and 6 weeks following treatment start. When blood samples were assessed, the median T cell count was 141,255.

TCR analog templates of synthetic origin were spiked into each PCR. Measured with immunoSEQ multiplex PCR; TCRdb has only the in-frame clones, and not every one. Of about 72,000 clones in the sample, 84% were seen once. Patients' urothelial carcinoma was locally advanced or metastatic. CDR3 length: 16 amino acids. The V and J ends lost 2 bases and 4 bases, in that order; junction bases with no gene match: 8. Germline CDR1 SNHLY, CDR2 FYNNEI. Sequences were derived from PBMCs, sampled around atezolizumab (anti-PD-L1) treatment. This TCR derives from a man in his 70s with urothelial cancer. The chain couples TRBV2 to TRBJ1-3; TRBD1 matches at 7 bases. For the CDR3, the DNA is TGTGCCAGCAGTGAATGGACGGGACAGCTAGGAAACACCATATATTTT. Amino acids: CASSEWTGQLGNTIYF.